The present entry profiles one T cell receptor beta chain with its context. Its target is unknown. This PCR relied on a set of 60 Vbeta primers and 13 Jbeta primers. Here immunoSEQ multiplex PCR was the method, and the copy in TCRdb shows in-frame clones only, minus some. The sample data list around 140,000 clones. The data derive from a study of cytomegalovirus exposure and HLA in healthy donors. About the research overall: Counted in an early data release were about 85 million unique TCRs from HLA-typed donors.

There are 15 residues in the CDR3. Germline V gene lookup returns CDR1 MNHNY and CDR2 SVGAGI (reference sequence). Trimming shortened V by 10 bases and J by 1 base, and 17 bases separated the two germline ends. Study-level points and caveats: Of the V segments, some could not be distinguished, including TRBV6-2 and TRBV6-3, and were excluded. In an earlier analysis, about 87% or about 30%: the productive usage of most TCR beta V segments.

The sequence was collected from a male donor in good health and CMV-seronegative. The chain is built from TRBV6-6 and TRBJ1-5; weak D call: TRBD1 (5 bases). Sequencing used PBMCs. This CDR3 reads CATSPAGPSNQPQHF. CDR3 sequence (DNA): TGTGCCACCTCGCCGGCAGGGCCAAGCAATCAGCCCCAGCATTTT.